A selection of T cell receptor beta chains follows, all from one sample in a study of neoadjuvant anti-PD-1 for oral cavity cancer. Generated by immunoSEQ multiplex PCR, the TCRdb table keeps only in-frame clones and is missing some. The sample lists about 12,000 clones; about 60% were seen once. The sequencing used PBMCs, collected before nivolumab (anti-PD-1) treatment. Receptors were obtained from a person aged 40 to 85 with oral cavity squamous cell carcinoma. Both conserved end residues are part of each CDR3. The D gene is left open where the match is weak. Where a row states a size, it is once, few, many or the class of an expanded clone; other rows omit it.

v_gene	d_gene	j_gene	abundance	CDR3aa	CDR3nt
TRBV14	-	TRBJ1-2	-	CASSLETRTRPTF	TGTGCCAGCAGCCTAGAAACAAGAACGAGGCCCACCTTC
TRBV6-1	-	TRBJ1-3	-	CALGSTFSGNTIYF	TGTGCCTTGGGGAGCACTTTTTCTGGAAACACCATATATTTT
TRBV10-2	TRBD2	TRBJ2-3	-	CASRDTAGVPDTQYF	TGCGCCAGCAGAGACACAGCGGGAGTCCCAGATACGCAGTATTTT
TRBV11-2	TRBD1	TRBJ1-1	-	CASSFHRGPMNTEAFF	TGTGCCAGCAGCTTCCACAGGGGCCCCATGAACACTGAAGCTTTCTTT
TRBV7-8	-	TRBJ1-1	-	CASSLAMQGGTEAFF	TGTGCCAGCAGCTTAGCAATGCAGGGTGGGACTGAAGCTTTCTTT
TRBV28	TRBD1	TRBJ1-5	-	CASRRLGTGGWSQPQHF	TGTGCCAGCAGAAGACTCGGGACAGGGGGCTGGAGTCAGCCCCAGCATTTT
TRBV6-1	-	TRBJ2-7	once	CASSERGFSYEQYF	TGTGCCAGCAGTGAAAGGGGTTTCTCCTACGAGCAGTACTTC
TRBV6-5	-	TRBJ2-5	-	CASSYYLSQETQYF	TGTGCCAGCAGTTACTACCTAAGCCAAGAGACCCAGTACTTC
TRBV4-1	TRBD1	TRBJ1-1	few	CASSQDRGWRTEAFF	TGCGCCAGCAGCCAAGACAGGGGGTGGAGAACTGAAGCTTTCTTT
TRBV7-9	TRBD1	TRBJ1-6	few	CASSGWDRGNSPLHF	TGTGCCAGCAGCGGCTGGGACAGGGGGAATTCACCCCTCCACTTT
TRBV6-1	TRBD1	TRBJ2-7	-	CASSPNPGTGGEQYF	TGTGCCAGCAGTCCGAATCCCGGGACAGGGGGCGAGCAGTACTTC
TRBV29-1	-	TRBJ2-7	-	CSVGTQNYEQYF	TGCAGCGTCGGGACTCAAAACTACGAGCAGTACTTC
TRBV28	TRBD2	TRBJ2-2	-	CASILSGANTGELFF	TGTGCCAGCATCCTTAGCGGGGCGAACACCGGGGAGCTGTTTTTT
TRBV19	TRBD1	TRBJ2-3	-	CASSLGLRTGGDTQYF	TGTGCCAGTAGTCTTGGCCTACGGACAGGAGGAGATACGCAGTATTTT
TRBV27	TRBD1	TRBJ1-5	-	CASSWTGLDQPQHF	TGTGCCAGCAGTTGGACAGGGCTCGATCAGCCCCAGCATTTT
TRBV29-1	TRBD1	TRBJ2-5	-	CSTGQVLGTQYF	TGCAGCACCGGACAGGTCCTAGGGACCCAGTACTTC
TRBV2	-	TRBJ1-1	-	CASSKQGKATEAFF	TGTGCCAGCAGTAAGCAGGGCAAAGCCACTGAAGCTTTCTTT
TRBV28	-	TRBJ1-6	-	CASSLSGGPNSPLHF	TGTGCCAGCAGTTTATCGGGGGGCCCGAATTCACCCCTCCACTTT
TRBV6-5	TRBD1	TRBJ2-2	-	CASSNRGTGELFF	TGTGCCAGCAGCAACAGGGGCACCGGGGAGCTGTTTTTT
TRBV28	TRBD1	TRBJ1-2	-	CASSLTGLKGYTF	TGTGCCAGCAGTTTGACAGGGTTGAAGGGCTACACCTTC
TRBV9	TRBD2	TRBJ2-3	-	CASSLSGKLDTQYF	TGTGCCAGCAGCCTAAGCGGGAAGCTAGATACGCAGTATTTT
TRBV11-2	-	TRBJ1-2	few	CASSPRLGNNLFYGYTF	TGTGCCAGCAGCCCTCGGTTAGGGAATAATCTGTTCTATGGCTACACCTTC
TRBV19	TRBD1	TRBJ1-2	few	CASSSGQGGDGYTF	TGTGCCAGTAGTTCAGGACAGGGCGGGGATGGCTACACCTTC
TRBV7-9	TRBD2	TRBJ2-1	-	CASSNSGGANEQFF	TGTGCCAGCTCTAATAGCGGGGGGGCCAATGAGCAGTTCTTC
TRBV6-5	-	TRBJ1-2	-	CASSRGRSYGYTF	TGTGCCAGCAGCCGCGGACGGAGCTATGGCTACACCTTC
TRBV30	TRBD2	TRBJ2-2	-	CAWSGGLAGVHGELFF	TGTGCCTGGAGTGGGGGGCTAGCGGGAGTCCACGGGGAGCTGTTTTTT
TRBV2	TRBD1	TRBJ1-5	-	CASSEPRGLRMF	TGTGCCAGCAGTGAGCCAAGGGGGCTAAGGATGTTT
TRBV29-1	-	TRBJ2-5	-	CSVAVVETQYF	TGCAGCGTTGCCGTCGTGGAGACCCAGTACTTC
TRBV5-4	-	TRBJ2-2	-	CASSLAPGKQNTGELFF	TGTGCCAGCAGCTTGGCCCCAGGGAAACAGAACACCGGGGAGCTGTTTTTT
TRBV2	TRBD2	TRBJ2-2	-	CASRAIGGSGTGELFF	TGTGCCAGCAGGGCGATCGGCGGGAGTGGTACCGGGGAGCTGTTTTTT
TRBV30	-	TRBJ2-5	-	CASDRPQETQYF	TGTGCTTCGGACCGGCCTCAAGAGACCCAGTACTTC
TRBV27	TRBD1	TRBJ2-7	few	CASSSTGTGLYEQYF	TGTGCCAGCAGTTCGACCGGGACAGGGCTTTACGAGCAGTACTTC
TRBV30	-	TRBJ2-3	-	CAWSVHRTDTQYF	TGTGCCTGGAGTGTTCACCGCACAGATACGCAGTATTTT
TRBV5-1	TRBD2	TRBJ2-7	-	CASSLGAGGEQYF	TGCGCCAGCAGCCTAGGGGCCGGGGGGGAGCAGTACTTC
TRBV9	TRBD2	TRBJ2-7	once	CASSLLAGVIDEQYF	TGTGCCAGCAGCCTCTTAGCGGGAGTGATAGACGAGCAGTACTTC
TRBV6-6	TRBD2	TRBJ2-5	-	CASSGTSARETQYF	TGTGCCAGCAGCGGGACTAGCGCAAGGGAGACCCAGTACTTC
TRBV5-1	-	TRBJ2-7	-	CASSLGTETYEQYF	TGCGCCAGCAGCTTGGGGACAGAGACCTACGAGCAGTACTTC
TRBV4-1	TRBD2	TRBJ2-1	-	CASSLSSSGSSYNEQFF	TGCGCCAGCAGCCTAAGCTCTAGCGGGAGCTCCTACAATGAGCAGTTCTTC
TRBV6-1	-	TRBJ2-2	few	CASGLGPRNTGELFF	TGTGCCAGCGGATTGGGACCTCGGAACACCGGGGAGCTGTTTTTT
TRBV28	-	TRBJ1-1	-	CASGFQVTEAFF	TGTGCCAGCGGTTTTCAGGTCACTGAAGCTTTCTTT
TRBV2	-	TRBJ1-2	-	CASSQTGTRGGGYTF	TGTGCCAGCAGTCAGACCGGGACAAGGGGCGGTGGCTACACCTTC
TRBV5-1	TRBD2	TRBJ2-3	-	CASSRGTSGGGTDTQYF	TGCGCCAGCAGCCGCGGGACTAGCGGGGGGGGCACAGATACGCAGTATTTT
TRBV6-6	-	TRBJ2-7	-	CASSLQDGYEQYF	TGTGCCAGCAGCCTCCAGGACGGGTACGAGCAGTACTTC
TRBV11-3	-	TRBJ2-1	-	CASSSGGPARDEQFF	TGTGCCAGCAGCTCCGGGGGCCCTGCAAGGGATGAGCAGTTCTTC
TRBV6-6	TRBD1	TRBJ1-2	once	CASSGTVLNYGYTF	TGTGCCAGCAGTGGGACAGTTCTTAACTATGGCTACACCTTC
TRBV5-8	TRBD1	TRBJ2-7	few	CASSLGQGVYEQYF	TGTGCCAGCAGCTTAGGACAGGGGGTCTACGAGCAGTACTTC
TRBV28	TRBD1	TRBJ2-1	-	CASRLTGTGKNEQFF	TGTGCCAGCAGACTTACCGGGACAGGGAAAAATGAGCAGTTCTTC
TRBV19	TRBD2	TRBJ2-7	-	CATRTSGGPQYF	TGTGCCACCCGGACTAGCGGGGGGCCGCAGTACTTC
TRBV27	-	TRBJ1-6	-	CASSPSGDVGPLHF	TGTGCCAGCAGTCCTTCGGGAGACGTGGGGCCCCTCCACTTT
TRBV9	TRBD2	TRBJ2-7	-	CASSVRAGDCEQYF	TGTGCCAGCAGCGTACGAGCGGGAGATTGCGAGCAGTACTTC
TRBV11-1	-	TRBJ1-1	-	CASSSGLNTEAFF	TGTGCCAGCAGCTCAGGCCTGAACACTGAAGCTTTCTTT
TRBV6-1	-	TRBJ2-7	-	CASTLRGPSNGEQYF	TGTGCCAGCACCCTCAGGGGACCCAGCAACGGCGAGCAGTACTTC
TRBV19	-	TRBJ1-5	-	CASSQRQEGKPQHF	TGTGCCAGTAGCCAAAGACAGGAGGGGAAGCCCCAGCATTTT
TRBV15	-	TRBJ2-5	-	CATSRDKASETQYF	TGTGCCACCAGCAGAGATAAGGCAAGCGAGACCCAGTACTTC
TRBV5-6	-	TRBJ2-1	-	CASSWTLGASNEQFF	TGTGCCAGCAGTTGGACTTTGGGGGCCTCCAATGAGCAGTTCTTC